The sequence of this T cell receptor (beta chain) was determined in a study of blood T cell repertoires in COVID-19. Study in general: Samples came from the United States, Italy and Spain, spanning acute and convalescent COVID-19. Sources were T cells, B-cell-depleted T cells, or PBMCs; the material itself was cDNA or gDNA.

CDR1 and CDR2 from the germline V gene are LGHNA and YNFKEQ. This CDR3 contains 15 residues. The V and J ends lost 0 bases and 4 bases, in that order; junction bases with no gene match: 6. In the source study's methods: Cell counts per sample came from amplifying reference gene primers. TCRdb keeps only in-frame clones here, not all; method: immunoSEQ multiplex PCR. The DNA was the basis for D and trimming; V, J and clone size are from that table. The sample consists of 220,000 or so clones, about 80% of them appearing once. The clonotype originates from a woman aged 55-69 years with acute or convalescent COVID-19. J is TRBJ2-7 and V is TRBV4-2, with TRBD1 matching over 7 bases. Sequenced: peripheral blood. CDR3 sequence: CASSQDGTELYEQYF. The CDR3 DNA reads as TGTGCCAGCAGCCAAGATGGGACAGAACTATACGAGCAGTACTTC.